The subject of this entry is one T cell receptor beta chain. This record belongs to a study of cytomegalovirus exposure and HLA in healthy donors. The ends were cut back, 2 bases at V and 3 bases at J, with 28 bases in the middle. The CDR3 consists of 20 residues. From germline, CDR1 is LGHNA and CDR2 YNFKEQ. Measured with immunoSEQ multiplex PCR; TCRdb has only the in-frame clones, and not every one. The table lists about 160,000 clones, roughly nine tenths of them singletons. The clonotype originates from a woman aged 25-40 years in good health and CMV-seronegative. The chain carries TRBV4-2 and TRBJ1-2; D might be TRBD1 (5 bases). Sequencing input: PBMCs. The CDR3: CASSQTLSLRGRSSDYGYTF. The CDR3 DNA follows: TGTGCCAGCAGCCAAACGCTCAGTCTCCGGGGACGATCTTCAGACTATGGCTACACCTTC.